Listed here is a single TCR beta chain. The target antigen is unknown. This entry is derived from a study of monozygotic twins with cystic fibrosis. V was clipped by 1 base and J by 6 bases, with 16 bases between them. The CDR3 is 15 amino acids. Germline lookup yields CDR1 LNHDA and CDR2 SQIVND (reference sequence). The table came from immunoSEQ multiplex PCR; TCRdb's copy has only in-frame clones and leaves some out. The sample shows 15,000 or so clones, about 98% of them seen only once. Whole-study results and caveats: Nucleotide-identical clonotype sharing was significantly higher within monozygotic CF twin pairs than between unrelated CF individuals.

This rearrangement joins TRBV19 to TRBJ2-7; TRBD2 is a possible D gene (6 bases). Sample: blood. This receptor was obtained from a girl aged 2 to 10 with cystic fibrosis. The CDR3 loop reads CASSIGVGLTGEQYF. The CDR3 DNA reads TGTGCCAGTAGTATAGGAGTAGGACTAACGGGCGAGCAGTACTTC.